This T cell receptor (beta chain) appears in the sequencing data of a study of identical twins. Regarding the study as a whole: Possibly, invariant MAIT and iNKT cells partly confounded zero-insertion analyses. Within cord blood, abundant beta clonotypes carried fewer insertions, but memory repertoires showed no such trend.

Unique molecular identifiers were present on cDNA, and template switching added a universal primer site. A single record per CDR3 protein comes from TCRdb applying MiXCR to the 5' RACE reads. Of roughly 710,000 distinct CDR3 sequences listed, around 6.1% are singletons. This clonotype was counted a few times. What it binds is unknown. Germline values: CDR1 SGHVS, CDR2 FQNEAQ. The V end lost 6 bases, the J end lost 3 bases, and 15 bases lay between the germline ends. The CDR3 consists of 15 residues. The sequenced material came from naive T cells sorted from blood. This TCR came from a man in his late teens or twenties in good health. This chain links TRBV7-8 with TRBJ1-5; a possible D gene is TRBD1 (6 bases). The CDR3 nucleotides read TGTGCCAGCAGTATCGGAACAGGGTACAATCAGCCCCAGCATTTT. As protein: CASSIGTGYNQPQHF.